What follows are 16 T cell receptor beta chains derived from one specimen sequenced in a study of radiotherapy plus CTLA-4 blockade in lung cancer. Only in-frame clones appear in the TCRdb table, and some are missing; sequencing was by immunoSEQ multiplex PCR. The data show around 85,000 clones, around 86% seen once. This sample comprised peripheral blood, obtained from a patient treated with radiotherapy plus ipilimumab. The receptor source for this set is a human donor with non-small cell lung cancer who had a partial response to radiotherapy plus ipilimumab.

The rearrangement uses TRBV4-3 and TRBJ1-2; 7 bases are shared with TRBD1. In germline, CDR1 is LGHNA, CDR2 YSLEER. J lost 7 bases, V lost 2 bases, and 10 bases had no gene match. The CDR3 is made up of 15 amino acids. The DNA of the CDR3 is TGCGCCAGCAGCCAATCCGGACAGGATACGATTGGCTACACCTTC. This encodes CASSQSGQDTIGYTF.

The V gene is TRBV19, the J gene TRBJ1-2, with D hard to call. The V gene's germline CDR1 is LNHDA and CDR2 SQIVND (reference sequence). This CDR3 spans 15 amino acids. Trimming took off 1 base at V and 6 bases at J, with 15 bases between the two ends. The CDR3 here is CASSIGRRDLNGYTF. In nucleotides, the CDR3 is TGTGCCAGTAGTATAGGGAGGAGGGATTTGAATGGCTACACCTTC.

The chain carries TRBV6-6 and TRBJ2-7, with 8 bases identical to TRBD1. The CDR3 is made up of 15 amino acids. The ends lost 5 bases at V and 4 bases at J; junction bases unmatched: 10. Germline loops: CDR1 MNHNY, CDR2 SVGAGI (reference sequence). CDR3 nucleotides: TGTGCCAGCAGTACCAAGGACAGGGTCATATACGAGCAGTACTTC. It is translated as CASSTKDRVIYEQYF.

The chain has TRBV4-1 and TRBJ2-7; TRBD2 might be the D (5 bases). V lost 0 bases, J lost 3 bases, and 12 bases lay in between. This CDR3 has 15 residues. Per germline, CDR1 MGHRA and CDR2 YSYEKL. As DNA, the CDR3 is TGCGCCAGCAGCCAAGAAGCGGCGCAGGTCTACGAGCAGTACTTC. Translation gives CASSQEAAQVYEQYF.

CDR3 bases: TGTGCCAGTAGTACCCTAGCGGGAGGGAATGAGCAGTTCTTC. The encoded protein is CASSTLAGGNEQFF. The chain has TRBV19 and TRBJ2-1, with 12 bases matching TRBD2. This CDR3 is built from 14 residues. J was trimmed by 7 bases and V by 4 bases; bases with no gene match: 2. Germline-derived CDR1 and CDR2 are LNHDA and SQIVND (reference sequence).

This clone has only one observation. The J gene is TRBJ2-5, the V gene TRBV27; 7 bases match TRBD1. Losses at the gene ends were 2 bases for V and 1 base for J; bases not matched to a gene: 4. Looked up from germline, CDR1 is MNHEY and CDR2 is SMNVEV (reference sequence). The CDR3 sequence is 15 residues long. The CDR3 loop is CASSLRQGAQETQYF. In DNA form, the CDR3 reads TGTGCCAGCAGTTTACGACAGGGTGCCCAAGAGACCCAGTACTTC.

The rearrangement joins TRBV15 to TRBJ2-2, with D tentatively TRBD2 (7 bases). Per germline, CDR1 LNHNV and CDR2 YYDKDF (reference sequence). Between the trimmed V and J ends, which lost 8 bases and 3 bases, there was a span of 13 bases. The CDR3 has 14 amino acids. CDR3 DNA sequence: TGTGCCACCTCCTTCGGGGGGCACACCGGGGAGCTGTTTTTT. Protein: CATSFGGHTGELFF.

V and J are TRBV19 and TRBJ1-5, with 11 bases identical to TRBD1. The germline CDR1 and CDR2 sequences are LNHDA and SQIVND (reference sequence). With 5 bases clipped from V and 6 bases from J, the junction kept 6 bases outside the gene matches. The CDR3 covers 15 residues. This CDR3 reads CASSPRDRGFQPQHF. Written as DNA, the CDR3 is TGTGCCAGTAGTCCCCGGGACAGGGGGTTTCAGCCCCAGCATTTT.

This clone was observed a single time. V and J are TRBV7-8 and TRBJ1-2, with 7 bases that match TRBD1. With 1 base clipped from V and 7 bases from J, the junction kept 12 bases outside the gene matches. Looked up from germline, CDR1 is SGHVS and CDR2 is FQNEAQ. CDR3 length: 16 residues. CDR3: CASSLGRLGGYGGYTF. CDR3 coding DNA: TGTGCCAGCAGCTTAGGCCGCCTAGGGGGCTATGGTGGCTACACCTTC.

The chain recombines TRBV5-6 with TRBJ2-3; D call uncertain. From germline, CDR1 is SGHDT and CDR2 YYEEEE. V was trimmed by 2 bases and J by 0 bases, leaving 10 bases between them. This CDR3 region has 15 residues. CDR3 nucleotide sequence: TGTGCCAGCAGCTTAAGAGTAACTAGCACAGATACGCAGTATTTT. It specifies CASSLRVTSTDTQYF.

The J gene is TRBJ2-1, the V gene TRBV7-2; D remains unclear. The CDR3 length is 15 residues. V was pared by 5 bases and J by 3 bases, with 14 bases between. CDR1 SGHTA and CDR2 FQGNSA come from the germline V gene. The CDR3 nucleotides read TGTGCCAGCAGCCCGACTCCCTCGGGCTACAATGAGCAGTTCTTC. Protein: CASSPTPSGYNEQFF.

V is TRBV21-1 and J is TRBJ1-2; the DNA was not used to check the table's D call, TRBD1. TRBV21-1 is noted as a pseudogene. The CDR3 contains 15 residues. CDR3 nucleotides: TGTGCCAGCAGCAAAGAAACAGGGGAAATCTATGGCTACACCTTC. Protein sequence: CASSKETGEIYGYTF.

The chain recombines TRBV28 with TRBJ1-4, with 9 bases that match TRBD1. This CDR3 is 15 amino acids long. V trimming: 1 base; J trimming: 10 bases; junction bases outside the gene matches: 7. Germline V gene data show CDR1 as MDHEN and CDR2 as SYDVKM. CDR3 region: CASSLYTGGEGKLFF. CDR3 DNA: TGTGCCAGCAGTTTATACACAGGGGGCGAGGGAAAACTGTTTTTT.

The chain is built from TRBV29-1 and TRBJ2-3; no reliable D call. Trimming removed 7 bases at V and 1 base at J, with 6 bases between. CDR1 is SQVTM, CDR2 ANQGSEA, per germline. CDR3 length equals 11 residues. The CDR3 region is CSASGTDTQYF. CDR3 in DNA: TGCAGCGCCTCGGGCACAGATACGCAGTATTTT.

The V call is TRBV15, the J call TRBJ2-1; the D is unclear. This CDR3 is 15 amino acids long. From germline, CDR1 is LNHNV and CDR2 YYDKDF (reference sequence). V was cut by 0 bases and J by 4 bases, with 10 bases left in between. CDR3 sequence reads: CATSRDLNRYNEQFF. The CDR3 bases are TGTGCCACCAGCAGAGATCTCAACAGATACAATGAGCAGTTCTTC.

V usage is TRBV27 and J usage is TRBJ2-2; D unclear. This CDR3 has 18 residues. Germline V gene sequence: CDR1 MNHEY, CDR2 SMNVEV (reference sequence). Trimming took off 3 bases at V and 1 base at J, with 18 bases between the two ends. The CDR3 here is CASSFRQRDFMNTGELFF. The CDR3 DNA sequence: TGTGCCAGCAGTTTTCGCCAACGCGACTTCATGAACACCGGGGAGCTGTTTTTT.